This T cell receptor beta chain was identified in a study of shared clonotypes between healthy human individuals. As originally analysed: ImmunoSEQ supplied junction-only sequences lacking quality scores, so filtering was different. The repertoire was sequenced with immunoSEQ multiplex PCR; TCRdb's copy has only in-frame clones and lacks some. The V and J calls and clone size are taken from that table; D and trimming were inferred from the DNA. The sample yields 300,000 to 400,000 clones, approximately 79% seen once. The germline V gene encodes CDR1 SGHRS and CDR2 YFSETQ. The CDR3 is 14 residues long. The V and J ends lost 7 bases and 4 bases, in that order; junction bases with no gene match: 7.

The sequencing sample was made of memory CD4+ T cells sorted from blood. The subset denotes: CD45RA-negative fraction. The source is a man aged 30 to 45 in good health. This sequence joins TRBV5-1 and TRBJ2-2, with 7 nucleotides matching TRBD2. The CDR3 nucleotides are TGCGCCAGCCGGACGGGACTACCCACCGGGGAGCTGTTTTTT. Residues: CASRTGLPTGELFF.